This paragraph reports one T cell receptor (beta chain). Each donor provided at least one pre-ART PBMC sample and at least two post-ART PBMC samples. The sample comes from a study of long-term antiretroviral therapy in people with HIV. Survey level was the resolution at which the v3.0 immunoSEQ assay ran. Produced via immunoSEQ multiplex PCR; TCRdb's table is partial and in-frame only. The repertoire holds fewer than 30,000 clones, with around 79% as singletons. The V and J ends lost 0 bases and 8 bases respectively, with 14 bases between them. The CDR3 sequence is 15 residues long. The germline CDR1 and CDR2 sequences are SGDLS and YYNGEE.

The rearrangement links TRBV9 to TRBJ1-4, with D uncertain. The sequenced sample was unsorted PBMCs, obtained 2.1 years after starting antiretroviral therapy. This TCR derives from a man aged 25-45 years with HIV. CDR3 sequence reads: CASSVAPIGSEKLFF. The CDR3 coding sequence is TGTGCCAGCAGCGTAGCTCCCATTGGATCCGAAAAACTGTTTTTT.